This TCR beta chain was captured in a study of shared clonotypes between healthy human individuals. About the study: Plates per donor: three CD4 naive, three CD4 memory, two CD8 naive, one CD8 memory.

Researchers divided each subset's genomic DNA evenly across several immunoSEQ plates. For sorted subsets, approximately 180 ng DNA per replicate equaled 33,000 or so T cell genomes. Sequencing was performed with immunoSEQ multiplex PCR; in TCRdb, only in-frame clones are kept and a portion is missing. The sample contains around 720,000 clones, around three quarters of which appear only once. V was pared by 6 bases and J by 5 bases, with 14 bases between. The CDR3 covers 14 residues. Per the germline V gene, CDR1 is MNHNS and CDR2 is SASEGT. Naive CD45RA+ and memory CD45RA-negative subsets were split from CD4+ cells.

The clonotype originates from a woman aged 25 to 45 in good health. Sequenced input: memory CD4+ T cells sorted from blood. Subset given: CD45RA-negative fraction. The chain uses TRBV6-1 and TRBJ1-5, with D unresolved. The chain's CDR3 is CASRADRVYQPQHF. The CDR3 region has the DNA TGTGCCAGCAGAGCGGATAGGGTATATCAGCCCCAGCATTTT.